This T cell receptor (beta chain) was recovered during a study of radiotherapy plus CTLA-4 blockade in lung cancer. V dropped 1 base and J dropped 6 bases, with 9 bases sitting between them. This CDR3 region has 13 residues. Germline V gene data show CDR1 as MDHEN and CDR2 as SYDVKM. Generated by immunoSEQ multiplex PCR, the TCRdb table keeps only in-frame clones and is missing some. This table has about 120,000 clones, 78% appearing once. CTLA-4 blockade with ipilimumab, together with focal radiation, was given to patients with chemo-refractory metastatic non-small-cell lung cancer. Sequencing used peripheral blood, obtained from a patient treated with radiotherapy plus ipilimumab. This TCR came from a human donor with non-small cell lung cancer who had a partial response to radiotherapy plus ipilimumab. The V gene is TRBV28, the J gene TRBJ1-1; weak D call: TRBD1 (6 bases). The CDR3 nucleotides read TGTGCCAGCAGTTTATCAGGGGCCGCTGAAGCTTTCTTT. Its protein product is CASSLSGAAEAFF.